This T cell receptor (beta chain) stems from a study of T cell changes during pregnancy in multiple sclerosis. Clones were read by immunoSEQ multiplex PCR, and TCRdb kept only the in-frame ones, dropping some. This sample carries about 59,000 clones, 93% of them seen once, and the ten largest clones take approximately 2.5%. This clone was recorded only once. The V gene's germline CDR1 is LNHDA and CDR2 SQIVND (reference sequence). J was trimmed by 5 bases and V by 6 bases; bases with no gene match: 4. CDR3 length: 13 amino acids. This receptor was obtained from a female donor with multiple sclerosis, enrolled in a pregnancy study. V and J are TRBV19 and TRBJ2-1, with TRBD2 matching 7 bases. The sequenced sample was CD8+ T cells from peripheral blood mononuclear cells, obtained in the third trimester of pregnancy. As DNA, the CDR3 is TGTGCCAGTAGGCCGGGACTAAACAATGAGCAGTTCTTC. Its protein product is CASRPGLNNEQFF.